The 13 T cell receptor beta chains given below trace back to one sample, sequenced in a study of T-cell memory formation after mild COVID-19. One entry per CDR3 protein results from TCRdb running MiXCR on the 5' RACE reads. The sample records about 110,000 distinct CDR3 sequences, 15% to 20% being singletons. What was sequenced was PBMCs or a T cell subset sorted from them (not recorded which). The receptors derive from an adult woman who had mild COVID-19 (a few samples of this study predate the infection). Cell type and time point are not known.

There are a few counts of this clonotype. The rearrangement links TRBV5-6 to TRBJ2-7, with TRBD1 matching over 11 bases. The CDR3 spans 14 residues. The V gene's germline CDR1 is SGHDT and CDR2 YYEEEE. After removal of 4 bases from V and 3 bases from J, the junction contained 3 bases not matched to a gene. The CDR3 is CASSAGTGGYEQYF. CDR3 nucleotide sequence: TGTGCCAGCAGCGCCGGGACAGGGGGCTACGAGCAGTACTTC.

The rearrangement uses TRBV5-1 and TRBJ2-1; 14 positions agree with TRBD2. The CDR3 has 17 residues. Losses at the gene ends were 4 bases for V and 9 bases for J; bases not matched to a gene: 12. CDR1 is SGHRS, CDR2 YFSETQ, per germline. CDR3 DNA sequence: TGCGCCAGCAGCCCACAACGACTAGCGGGGGGGCCTAGTGAGCAGTTCTTC. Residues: CASSPQRLAGGPSEQFF.

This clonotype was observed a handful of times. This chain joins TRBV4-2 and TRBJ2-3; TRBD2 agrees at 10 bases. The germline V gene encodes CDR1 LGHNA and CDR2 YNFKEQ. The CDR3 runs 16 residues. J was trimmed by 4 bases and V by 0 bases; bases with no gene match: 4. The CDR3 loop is CASSQDLAGDSDTQYF. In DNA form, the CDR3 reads TGTGCCAGCAGCCAAGATCTAGCGGGGGACTCAGATACGCAGTATTTT.

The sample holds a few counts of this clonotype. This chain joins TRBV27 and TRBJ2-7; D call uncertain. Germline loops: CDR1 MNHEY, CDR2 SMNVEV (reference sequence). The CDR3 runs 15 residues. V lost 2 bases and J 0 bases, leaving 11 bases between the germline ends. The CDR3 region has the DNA TGTGCCAGCAGTTTAACAGTCCCGAGCTCCTACGAGCAGTACTTC. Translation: CASSLTVPSSYEQYF.

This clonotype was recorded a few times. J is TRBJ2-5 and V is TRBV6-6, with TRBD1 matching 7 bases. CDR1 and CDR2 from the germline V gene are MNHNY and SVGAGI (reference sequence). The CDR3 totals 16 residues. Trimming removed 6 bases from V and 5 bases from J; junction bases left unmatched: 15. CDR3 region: CASSRATKGATETQYF. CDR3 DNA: TGTGCCAGCAGCCGGGCAACCAAGGGGGCTACGGAGACCCAGTACTTC.

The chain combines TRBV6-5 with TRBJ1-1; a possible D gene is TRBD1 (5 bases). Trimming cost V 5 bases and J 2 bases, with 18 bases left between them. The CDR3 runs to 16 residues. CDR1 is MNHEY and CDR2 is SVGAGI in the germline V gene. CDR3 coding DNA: TGTGCCAGCAGTGACCTGGGGGGGACTATTAACACTGAAGCTTTCTTT. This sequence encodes CASSDLGGTINTEAFF.

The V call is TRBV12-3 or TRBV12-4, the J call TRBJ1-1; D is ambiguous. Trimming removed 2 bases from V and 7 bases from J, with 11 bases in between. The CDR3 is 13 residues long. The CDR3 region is CASSLRWAREAFF. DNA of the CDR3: TGTGCCAGCAGTTTAAGGTGGGCTCGTGAAGCTTTCTTT.

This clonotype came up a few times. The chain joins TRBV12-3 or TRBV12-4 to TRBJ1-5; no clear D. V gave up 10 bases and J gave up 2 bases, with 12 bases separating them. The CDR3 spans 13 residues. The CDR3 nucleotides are TGTGCCACCCAACGGGTCGGCAATCAGCCCCAGCATTTT. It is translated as CATQRVGNQPQHF.

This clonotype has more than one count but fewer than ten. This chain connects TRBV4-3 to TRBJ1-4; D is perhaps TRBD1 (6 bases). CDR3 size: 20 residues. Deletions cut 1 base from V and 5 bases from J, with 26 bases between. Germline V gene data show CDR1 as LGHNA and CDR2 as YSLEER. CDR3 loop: CASSQVVVWDNILPNEKLFF. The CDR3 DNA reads TGCGCCAGCAGCCAAGTAGTCGTCTGGGACAATATATTGCCGAATGAAAAACTGTTTTTT.

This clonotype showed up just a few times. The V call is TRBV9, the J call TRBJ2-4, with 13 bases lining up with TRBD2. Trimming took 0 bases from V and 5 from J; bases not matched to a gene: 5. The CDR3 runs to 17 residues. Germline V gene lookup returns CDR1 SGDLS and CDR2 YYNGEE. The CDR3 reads CASSVEGGLAGENIQYF. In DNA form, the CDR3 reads TGTGCCAGCAGCGTAGAGGGAGGACTAGCGGGGGAAAACATTCAGTACTTC.

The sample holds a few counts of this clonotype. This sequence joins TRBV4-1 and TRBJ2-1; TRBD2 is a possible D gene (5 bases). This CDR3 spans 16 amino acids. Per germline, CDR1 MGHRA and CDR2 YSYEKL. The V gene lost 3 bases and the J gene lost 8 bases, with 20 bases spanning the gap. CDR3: CASSHSDTRGGDEQFF. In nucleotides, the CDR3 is TGCGCCAGCAGCCACAGTGACACCCGCGGAGGTGATGAGCAGTTCTTC.

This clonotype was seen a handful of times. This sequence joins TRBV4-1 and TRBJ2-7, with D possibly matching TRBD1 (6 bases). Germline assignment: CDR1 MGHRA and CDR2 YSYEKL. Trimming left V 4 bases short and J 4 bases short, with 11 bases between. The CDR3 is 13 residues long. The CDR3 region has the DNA TGCGCCAGCAGCCCCCTTACAGGGTACGAGCAGTACTTC. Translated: CASSPLTGYEQYF.

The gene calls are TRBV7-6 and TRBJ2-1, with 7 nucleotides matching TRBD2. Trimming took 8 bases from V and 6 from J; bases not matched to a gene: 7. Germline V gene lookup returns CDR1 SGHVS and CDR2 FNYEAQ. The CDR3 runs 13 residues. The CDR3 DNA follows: TGTGCCAGCTCGGGACTAATGTCCAATGAGCAGTTCTTC. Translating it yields CASSGLMSNEQFF.